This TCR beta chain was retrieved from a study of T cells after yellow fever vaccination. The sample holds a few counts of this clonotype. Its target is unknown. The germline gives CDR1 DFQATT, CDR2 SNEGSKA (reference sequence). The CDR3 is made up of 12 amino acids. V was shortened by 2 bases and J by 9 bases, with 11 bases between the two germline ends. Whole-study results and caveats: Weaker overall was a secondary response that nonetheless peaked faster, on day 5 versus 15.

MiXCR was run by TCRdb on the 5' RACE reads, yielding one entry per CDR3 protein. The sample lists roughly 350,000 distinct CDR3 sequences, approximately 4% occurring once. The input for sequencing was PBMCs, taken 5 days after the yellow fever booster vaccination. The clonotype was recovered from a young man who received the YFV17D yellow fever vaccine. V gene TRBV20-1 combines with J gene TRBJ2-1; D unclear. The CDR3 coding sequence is TGCAGTGCTAGATCGATGTTCGGTGAGCAGTTCTTC. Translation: CSARSMFGEQFF.